What follows are 24 T cell receptor beta chains derived from one specimen sequenced in a study of beta chain features in type 1 diabetes. The entirety of the isolated RNA underwent reverse transcription, so expressed TCRB transcripts were sequenced. Clones were read by immunoSEQ multiplex PCR, and TCRdb kept only the in-frame ones, dropping some. The sample shows around 330,000 clones, 8% to 13% of them seen only once. Sequenced sample: naive CD4+ T cells from blood. The receptors stem from a woman in her twenties or thirties in good health.

This clone occurred a few times. This rearrangement joins TRBV7-9 to TRBJ2-5; 8 bases fit TRBD2. Germline loops: CDR1 SEHNR, CDR2 FQNEAQ (reference sequence). The ends lost 5 bases at V and 4 bases at J; junction bases unmatched: 15. This CDR3 has 17 residues. CDR3 loop: CASSPHGTSFGLETQYF. DNA of the CDR3: TGTGCCAGCAGCCCCCACGGGACTAGTTTTGGATTAGAGACCCAGTACTTC.

The DNA for the CDR3 is TGTGCCAGCAGTGAACAGGGAGGGGACTATGGCTACACCTTC. Translation: CASSEQGGDYGYTF. The V call is TRBV6-4, the J call TRBJ1-2; tentatively, D is TRBD1 (6 bases). Trimming removed 3 bases from V and 3 bases from J, with 11 bases in between. The CDR3 length is 14 residues. In germline, CDR1 is MRHNA, CDR2 SNTAGT.

This clone was seen a few times. This chain connects TRBV11-2 to TRBJ2-1; TRBD2 is a possible D gene (5 bases). V was shortened by 6 bases and J by 8 bases, with 23 bases between the two germline ends. This CDR3 region has 16 residues. The germline gives CDR1 SGHAT, CDR2 FQNNGV. The CDR3 spells CASSPLRAEKAYEQFF. The DNA of the CDR3 is TGTGCCAGCAGTCCCCTTCGAGCGGAGAAAGCCTATGAGCAGTTCTTC.

This clone was counted only a few times. An end of the junction does not agree with germline; a read error may underlie this. The chain has TRBV5-1 and TRBJ2-7; the D gene is possibly TRBD1 (5 bases). CDR3 length: 15 residues. From germline, CDR1 is SGHRS and CDR2 YFSETQ. CDR3 residues: CASSLAQGGPYAQYF. The CDR3 coding sequence is TGCGCCAGCAGCTTGGCCCAGGGTGGCCCATACGCGCAGTACTTC. The full variable domain, its missing parts supplied by reference TRBV5-1 and TRBJ2-7, is KAGVTQTPRYLIKTRGQQVTLSCSPISGHRSVSWYQQTPGQGLQFLFEYFSETQRNKGNFPGRFSGRQFSNSRSEMNVSTLELGDSALYLCASSLAQGGPYAQYFGPGTRLTVT.

There are a few counts of this clone. The rearrangement uses TRBV28 and TRBJ1-1; D is perhaps TRBD1 (6 bases). V was shortened by 3 bases and J by 1 base, with 12 bases between the two germline ends. CDR3 length: 15 residues. Germline V lookup: CDR1 MDHEN, CDR2 SYDVKM. CDR3 protein: CASSFAGARNTEAFF. Here the CDR3 DNA reads TGTGCCAGCAGTTTCGCAGGGGCGAGGAACACTGAAGCTTTCTTT.

This clone was detected a few times. J is TRBJ2-2 and V is TRBV28; possible D gene TRBD1, 5 bases. The CDR3 totals 16 residues. Trimming cost V 7 bases and J 4 bases, with 19 bases left between them. Germline loops: CDR1 MDHEN, CDR2 SYDVKM. CDR3 protein: CASTTNRGPFTGELFF. CDR3 bases: TGTGCCAGCACCACTAATAGGGGTCCTTTCACCGGGGAGCTGTTTTTT.

V and J are TRBV28 and TRBJ2-1, with TRBD2 identical over 7 bases. Trimming took 5 bases from V and 3 from J; bases not matched to a gene: 4. Germline V gives CDR1 MDHEN, CDR2 SYDVKM. The CDR3 spans 14 residues. The CDR3 loop is CASSGLADYNEQFF. Here the CDR3 DNA reads TGTGCCAGCAGTGGGCTAGCGGACTACAATGAGCAGTTCTTC.

This clone was picked up a small number of times. The chain joins TRBV6-6 to TRBJ2-7, with 9 bases fitting TRBD1. Germline V CDR1 and CDR2: MNHNY, SVGAGI (reference sequence). This CDR3 comprises 14 residues. With V trimmed by 6 bases and J by 0 bases, 3 bases remained unmatched. The CDR3 DNA is TGTGCCAGCAGAAAACAGGGGGCCTCCTACGAGCAGTACTTC. Translating it yields CASRKQGASYEQYF.

The gene calls are TRBV5-1 and TRBJ2-5; 14 bases map to TRBD2. V was pared by 0 bases and J by 7 bases, with 8 bases of the junction left unmatched. Germline CDR1 is SGHRS and CDR2 is YFSETQ. There are 17 residues in the CDR3. CDR3 bases: TGCGCCAGCAGCTTGGGACTAGCGGGAGGGCCTGTTGGGACCCAGTACTTC. It specifies CASSLGLAGGPVGTQYF.

This clone was counted a few times. V and J are TRBV2 and TRBJ2-1, with 8 bases matching TRBD1. V shed 6 bases, J shed 4 bases, and the junction held 8 bases outside the gene matches. CDR1 is SNHLY, CDR2 FYNNEI, per germline. The CDR3 is made up of 15 amino acids. For the CDR3, the DNA is TGTGCCAGCAGAGAACAGGGGGTGATGTACAATGAGCAGTTCTTC. It specifies CASREQGVMYNEQFF.

This clone turned up a few times. The gene calls are TRBV11-1 and TRBJ2-3; 11 nucleotides line up with TRBD2. This CDR3 is 16 amino acids long. The V and J ends lost 5 bases and 2 bases, in that order; junction bases with no gene match: 6. Per germline, CDR1 SGHAT and CDR2 FQDESV (reference sequence). The CDR3 bases are TGTGCCAGCAGCCGGGGACTAGCGGAGACCACAGATACGCAGTATTTT. It encodes CASSRGLAETTDTQYF. Filled out from reference TRBV11-1 and TRBJ2-3, the complete variable domain reads EAEVAQSPRYKITEKSQAVAFWCDPISGHATLYWYRQILGQGPELLVQFQDESVVDDSQLPKDRFSAERLKGVDSTLKIQPAELGDSAMYLCASSRGLAETTDTQYFGPGTRLTVL.

The chain joins TRBV2 to TRBJ2-2; TRBD2 is a possible D gene (6 bases). Germline V gives CDR1 SNHLY, CDR2 FYNNEI. This CDR3 spans 18 amino acids. V gave up 6 bases and J gave up 3 bases, with 23 bases separating them. Here the CDR3 reads CASRGTRFGRLYTGELFF. CDR3 nucleotides: TGTGCCAGCAGAGGTACTAGATTCGGGAGACTCTACACCGGGGAGCTGTTTTTT.

The chain is built from TRBV2 and TRBJ2-5; no firm D call. Trimming cost V 10 bases and J 5 bases, with 14 bases left between them. Germline lookup yields CDR1 SNHLY and CDR2 FYNNEI. CDR3 size: 12 residues. The CDR3 region is CATRLARETQYF. CDR3 nucleotide sequence: TGTGCCACTCGACTTGCGAGGGAGACCCAGTACTTC.

The sample holds a few counts of this clone. Other DNA sequences in this sample translate to the same CDR3. The J gene is TRBJ1-2, the V gene TRBV9; maybe TRBD1 (5 bases). CDR1 and CDR2 (germline): SGDLS, YYNGEE. The CDR3 has 13 residues. V lost 0 bases and J lost 4, with 7 bases in between. CDR3 bases: TGTGCCAGCAGCGTAGGACAGTCCTATGGCTACACCTTC. Protein product: CASSVGQSYGYTF.

The table lists this clone with a few counts. The rearrangement joins TRBV7-9 to TRBJ2-1, with 15 positions matching TRBD2. The length of the CDR3 is 17 residues. Per the germline V gene, CDR1 is SEHNR and CDR2 is FQNEAQ (reference sequence). The V and J ends lost 5 bases and 6 bases, in that order; junction bases with no gene match: 8. For the CDR3, the DNA is TGTGCCAGCAGCCTTCCGGGACTAGCGGGAGGTCTCAATGAGCAGTTCTTC. Protein product: CASSLPGLAGGLNEQFF.

The chain links TRBV27 to TRBJ2-3; 8 bases agree with TRBD2. The CDR3 runs to 15 residues. Trimming took 4 bases from V and 4 from J; bases not matched to a gene: 7. Per germline, CDR1 MNHEY and CDR2 SMNVEV (reference sequence). CDR3 bases: TGTGCCAGCAGTTCCCGGGAGGGGATGGCAGATACGCAGTATTTT. This codes for CASSSREGMADTQYF.

This clone has a handful of counts. The V call is TRBV6-5, the J call TRBJ2-1; maybe TRBD1 (6 bases). CDR1 is MNHEY and CDR2 is SVGAGI in the germline V gene. The length of the CDR3 is 15 residues. Trimming shortened V by 7 bases and J by 3 bases, and 16 bases separated the two germline ends. The CDR3 DNA follows: TGTGCCAGCACCGTGGGTAGGGGGAGCTACAATGAGCAGTTCTTC. Encoded protein: CASTVGRGSYNEQFF.

The chain has TRBV7-9 and TRBJ1-1, with D perhaps TRBD1 (5 bases). CDR1 is SEHNR and CDR2 is FQNEAQ in the germline V gene (reference sequence). Trimming removed 3 bases at V and 7 bases at J, with 18 bases between. The CDR3 has 15 amino acids. The CDR3, as DNA: TGTGCCAGCAGCTTCGTTCCAGGGCGATTTGGTGAAGCTTTCTTT. This codes for CASSFVPGRFGEAFF.

The chain joins TRBV21-1 to TRBJ2-2; the D call TRBD1 from the table was never checked on the DNA. TRBV21-1 is a pseudogene segment. The CDR3 extends over 14 amino acids. CDR3 bases: TGTGCCAGCAGCAACCGGACAGGGCCCGGGGAGCTGTTTTTT. Translating gives CASSNRTGPGELFF.

This clone was counted only a few times. The chain links TRBV18 to TRBJ2-5; TRBD1 agrees at 9 bases. The CDR3 sequence is 15 residues long. Germline V gene data show CDR1 as KGHSH and CDR2 as LQKENI. Trimming took 5 bases from V and 2 from J; bases not matched to a gene: 6. In DNA, the CDR3 is TGTGCCAGCTCATCGGGGACAGGGTCTCAAGAGACCCAGTACTTC. Protein sequence: CASSSGTGSQETQYF.

This clone was detected a few times. Other nucleotide sequences from this sample produce the same CDR3. V usage is TRBV5-1 and J usage is TRBJ2-2; 11 bases align to TRBD2. The CDR3 is made up of 15 amino acids. Trimming removed 0 bases from V and 5 bases from J; junction bases left unmatched: 0. The germline V gene has CDR1 SGHRS and CDR2 YFSETQ. CDR3 bases: TGCGCCAGCAGCTTGGGACTAGCGGGAACCGGGGAGCTGTTTTTT. It encodes CASSLGLAGTGELFF.

The table lists this clone with a few counts. The genes are TRBV2 and TRBJ2-2; D is perhaps TRBD2 (6 bases). The V end was cut by 6 bases, the J end by 0 bases, with 8 bases between. This CDR3 region has 14 residues. CDR1 and CDR2 (germline): SNHLY, FYNNEI. The chain's CDR3 is CASSRDSNTGELFF. CDR3 sequence (DNA): TGTGCCAGCAGCCGGGACTCGAACACCGGGGAGCTGTTTTTT.

The chain recombines TRBV5-4 with TRBJ2-3; 13 nucleotides match TRBD2. The CDR3 has 16 residues. Germline CDR1 and CDR2: SGHNT and YYREEE (reference sequence). V trimming: 6 bases; J trimming: 6 bases; junction bases outside the gene matches: 10. CDR3 nucleotide sequence: TGTGCCAGCAAAACCGGGACTAGCGGGATGGTCGATACGCAGTATTTT. Encoded protein: CASKTGTSGMVDTQYF.

This clone has more than one count but fewer than ten. The V and J genes are TRBV5-4 and TRBJ2-1; TRBD2 might be the D (6 bases). The germline V gene has CDR1 SGHNT and CDR2 YYREEE (reference sequence). The V and J ends lost 1 base and 8 bases respectively, with 19 bases between them. The CDR3 spans 16 residues. CDR3 bases: TGTGCCAGCAGCTTGTCGCCCCGGGAGTCCGTAGATGAGCAGTTCTTC. It is translated as CASSLSPRESVDEQFF.